This T cell receptor (beta chain) is from a study of beta chain features in type 1 diabetes. Overall study findings and caveats: Within each of all four CD4+ subsets, Type 1 diabetes patients had TCRB CDR3s that were moderately but significantly shorter.

Investigators reverse transcribed all isolated RNA, so they sequenced expressed TCRB transcripts. Method: immunoSEQ multiplex PCR; TCRdb's copy keeps in-frame clones and lacks some. This table has a few hundred thousand clones, over 9% appearing once. The germline gives CDR1 SNHLY, CDR2 FYNNEI. V was clipped by 6 bases and J by 5 bases; unmatched bases: 9. The CDR3 has 14 amino acids. Of note for this clone: Its target is not known.

Material for sequencing was central memory CD4+ T cells from blood. The chain has TRBV2 and TRBJ1-1; 7 bases map to TRBD1. The TCR comes from a man between 25 and 39 years old with type 1 diabetes. CDR3 nucleotide sequence: TGTGCCAGCAGGCCCAGACAGGGAAGTACTGAAGCTTTCTTT. It yields the protein CASRPRQGSTEAFF.